These T cell receptor beta chains were read from a single sample in a study of T cell repertoires in aging, cancer and after chemotherapy. TCRdb called the multiplex PCR reads again in MiXCR, with one record for every CDR3 protein. The table shows around 4,600 distinct CDR3 sequences, with around 27% occurring only once. The sample consisted of blood. These receptors were taken from a human donor in good health. CDR3s include the opening cysteine and the closing phenylalanine or tryptophan. D genes are given only for firm matches. The size of a clone is reported for some rows only, either as once, few or many, or as a class for expanded clones.

TRBJ1-4	few	TRBD1	TRBV12-3/TRBV12-4	TGTGCCAGCAGTCCATCAAGGGGGGGACAGGGGGTGGAAAAACTGTTTTTT	CASSPSRGGQGVEKLFF
TRBJ2-1	once	-	TRBV7-2	TGTGCTAGCGGAGGGGGGAATGAGCAGTTCTTC	CASGGGNEQFF
TRBJ2-2	medium-sized	-	TRBV6-1	TGTGCCAGCAGTGAAGCAGGCGGCAGGGGTGTCACCGGGGAGCTGTTTTTT	CASSEAGGRGVTGELFF
TRBJ2-7	-	-	TRBV7-2	TGTGCCAGCAGCTTAGAGGGCTCCCTCTCCTACGAGCAGTACTTC	CASSLEGSLSYEQYF
TRBJ1-6	-	TRBD1	TRBV15	TGTGCCACCAGCAGGGGACAGGGGCGAAGCTCCTATAATTCACCCCTCCACTTT	CATSRGQGRSSYNSPLHF
TRBJ1-2	-	-	TRBV19	TGTGCCAGTAGTATAGGCGACGCGACGGGGGCATTTGGCTACACCTTC	CASSIGDATGAFGYTF
TRBJ2-5	few	-	TRBV7-6	TGTGCCAGCAGGAGCTTGGCTAGCCTCCAAGAGACCCAGTACTTC	CASRSLASLQETQYF
TRBJ1-6	medium-sized	TRBD1	TRBV6-1	TGTGCCACGACCCTAGGGACAGAGAATTCACCCCTCCACTTT	CATTLGTENSPLHF
TRBJ2-3	few	-	TRBV12-3/TRBV12-4	TGTGCCAGCGGTATCGGGAGATTATCAGATACGCAGTATTTT	CASGIGRLSDTQYF
TRBJ2-3	medium-sized	-	TRBV5-4	TGTGCCAGCAGCCCGCGCACAGATACGCAGTATTTT	CASSPRTDTQYF
TRBJ2-5	few	-	TRBV13	TGTGCCAGCAGCTTGGATTATAGACGGGGGCAGGGCGGGGAGACCCAGTACTTC	CASSLDYRRGQGGETQYF
TRBJ2-5	few	-	TRBV30	TGTGCCTGGAGTGTGGGCAGGTACCAAGAGACCCAGTACTTC	CAWSVGRYQETQYF
TRBJ2-7	few	-	TRBV18	TGTGCCAGCTCACCACTACGCGGGGAAAACTACGAGCAGTACTTC	CASSPLRGENYEQYF
TRBJ2-6	medium-sized	TRBD1	TRBV18	TGTGCCAGCTCACCAATATTGACGAGGACAGGAAGCTCTGGGGCCAACGTCCTGACTTTC	CASSPILTRTGSSGANVLTF
TRBJ2-1	few	TRBD2	TRBV15	TGTGCCACCAGCAAAGGGACTAGCGGGGAACTTGAGCAGTTCTTC	CATSKGTSGELEQFF
TRBJ2-2	few	TRBD2	TRBV11-1	TGTGCCAGCAGCTCAGTGGTCGGAGAGGGACTAGAAGGGACCGGGGAGCTGTTTTTT	CASSSVVGEGLEGTGELFF
TRBJ2-7	medium-sized	-	TRBV6-1	TGTGCCAGCAGTGAAATAAGCGGCCACGGCTCCTACGAGCAGTACTTC	CASSEISGHGSYEQYF
TRBJ2-2	-	-	TRBV12-3/TRBV12-4	TGTGCCAGCAGCCGTAGCTACCGGGGCGGGGAGCTGTTTTTT	CASSRSYRGGELFF
TRBJ2-5	few	-	TRBV27	TGTGCCAGCAGCACTCAAGAGACCCAGTACTTC	CASSTQETQYF
TRBJ1-6	medium-sized	-	TRBV18	TGTGCCAGCTCACCAAAGACAGCAAATTCACCCCTCCACTTT	CASSPKTANSPLHF
TRBJ1-2	medium-sized	TRBD1	TRBV13	TGTGCCAGCAGCTTGTTACCCCCTACAGGGGAGGGTGGCTACACCTTC	CASSLLPPTGEGGYTF
TRBJ2-1	once	TRBD2	TRBV24-1	TGTGCCACCAGTAGCGGGAGGGCATATGAGCAGTTCTTC	CATSSGRAYEQFF
TRBJ1-4	-	TRBD1	TRBV10-3	TGTGCCATCAGACCGACAGGGACTAATGAAAAACTGTTTTTT	CAIRPTGTNEKLFF
TRBJ1-1	few	-	TRBV5-1	TGCGCCAGCAGCTGGTTTCTAGGGGGGGGCACTGAAGCTTTCTTT	CASSWFLGGGTEAFF
TRBJ2-7	-	TRBD1	TRBV6-2/TRBV6-3	TGTGCCAGCAGCCCCGGACAGGGGGCTTACTACGAGCGGTACTTC	CASSPGQGAYYERYF
TRBJ1-3	few	-	TRBV19	TGTGCCAGTAGTCCCAGGAGCGTCGGGGGCGGGTCTGGAAACACCATATATTTT	CASSPRSVGGGSGNTIYF
TRBJ2-3	few	-	TRBV20-1	TGCAGTGCTAGAGCAAGGACTGTTCGAGATACGCAGTATTTT	CSARARTVRDTQYF
TRBJ1-2	few	-	TRBV12-3/TRBV12-4	TGTGCCAGCAGCTCGGTAGAAGGGGTGGGAGGCTACACCTTC	CASSSVEGVGGYTF
TRBJ2-1	-	TRBD1	TRBV20-1	TGCAGTGCTATGGGACAGGTCGAGGATGAGCAGTTCTTC	CSAMGQVEDEQFF
TRBJ1-6	few	TRBD1	TRBV6-5	TGTGCCAGCAGTGAAAGTGCCAGGGGGAATTCACCCCTCCACTTT	CASSESARGNSPLHF
TRBJ2-7	once	TRBD1	TRBV20-1	TGCAGTGTGACGACAGGGGGTACCTACGAGCAGTACTTC	CSVTTGGTYEQYF
TRBJ2-5	-	TRBD2	TRBV13	TGTGCCAGCAGCCCCAGCGGGAGGGCATACAATGAGCAGTACTTC	CASSPSGRAYNEQYF
TRBJ1-3	-	-	TRBV5-1	TGCGCCAGCACTACAGGACCCTCTGGAAACACCATATATTTT	CASTTGPSGNTIYF
TRBJ2-3	-	-	TRBV11-2	TGTGCCAGCAGCTTAGTGGGGGGACTTGGCACAGATACGCAGTATTTT	CASSLVGGLGTDTQYF
TRBJ2-7	few	TRBD2	TRBV19	TGTGCCAGTAAACCGGGACTAGCGGACTACGAGCAGTACTTC	CASKPGLADYEQYF
TRBJ2-1	few	TRBD2	TRBV28	TGTGCCAGCAGTTTAGGGAGCGGGGATTACAATGAGCAGTTCTTC	CASSLGSGDYNEQFF
TRBJ2-2	-	TRBD1	TRBV7-6	TGTGCCAGCAGCCCGACAGGGGCCGGGGGCACCGGGGAGCTGTTTTTT	CASSPTGAGGTGELFF
TRBJ1-4	medium-sized	-	TRBV6-1	TGTGCCAGCAGTGAAGCGCGTTCAGGGCCAACGGGAAAACTGTTTTTT	CASSEARSGPTGKLFF
TRBJ1-4	medium-sized	-	TRBV6-5	TGTGCCAGCAGTGCTACAGGGAGGGAAAAACTGTTTTTT	CASSATGREKLFF
TRBJ2-3	-	-	TRBV11-2	TGTGCCAGCAGCTTAGATGGGAATACGCAGTATTTT	CASSLDGNTQYF
TRBJ1-3	medium-sized	-	TRBV19	TGTGCCAGTAGTATTCGCAGGGAAAACACCATATATTTT	CASSIRRENTIYF
TRBJ2-7	-	TRBD2	TRBV28	TGTGCCAGCAGTTTCTTTAGCGGGCCGACCTACGAGCAGTACTTC	CASSFFSGPTYEQYF
TRBJ2-1	-	TRBD2	TRBV4-2	TGTGCCAGCAGCCACCTACCGGGGGGGACTAGTAATGTTGAGCAGTTCTTC	CASSHLPGGTSNVEQFF
TRBJ2-5	medium-sized	TRBD2	TRBV5-4	TGTGCCAGCAGCCCCGGGACTAGCGGTCCAGAGACCCAGTACTTC	CASSPGTSGPETQYF
TRBJ2-1	-	TRBD2	TRBV6-5	TGTGCCAGCAGTTTAGGACTAGCGGAGGGGGGACCCTACAATGAGCAGTTCTTC	CASSLGLAEGGPYNEQFF
TRBJ2-7	few	TRBD2	TRBV15	TGTGCCACCAGCAGAGATCGACTAGCCTCCTACGAGCAGTACTTC	CATSRDRLASYEQYF
TRBJ1-2	medium-sized	-	TRBV6-6	TGTGCCAGCAGTTACTCCGACACAGGCTACTTCTATGGCTACACCTTC	CASSYSDTGYFYGYTF
TRBJ2-3	-	-	TRBV7-2	TGTGCCAGCAGCTACCGGGCCAGCACAGATACGCAGTATTTT	CASSYRASTDTQYF
TRBJ2-7	-	-	TRBV7-9	TGTGCCAGCAGCACGAGACGACAGGAAATTACCTACGAGCAGTACTTC	CASSTRRQEITYEQYF
TRBJ2-1	-	TRBD2	TRBV10-3	TGTGCCACTTGGGAGCGGGAGGGTATTAATGAGCAGTTCTTC	CATWEREGINEQFF
TRBJ1-1	few	-	TRBV27	TGTGCCAGCAGTGTGTCGGGAGGGGGGCCTTTTGAAGCTTTCTTT	CASSVSGGGPFEAFF
TRBJ2-7	few	-	TRBV5-6	TGTGCCAGCAGTAGGCCCGGGACCTCCTACGAGCAGTACTTC	CASSRPGTSYEQYF
TRBJ1-2	-	TRBD1	TRBV6-4	TGTGCCAGCAGTGACTCTTGGGACAGTGGAGGCTACACCTTC	CASSDSWDSGGYTF
TRBJ2-7	once	-	TRBV5-6	TGCGCCAGCAGCCAAGAGGAGGGGTTCTACGAGCAGTACTTC	CASSQEEGFYEQYF
TRBJ2-7	medium-sized	-	TRBV6-5	TGTGCCAGCAGTTACTCGCGGACACGGGGTTCCTACGAGCAGTACTTC	CASSYSRTRGSYEQYF
TRBJ2-5	-	TRBD2	TRBV10-3	TGTGCCATCGGGACTAGCGTGACAGAGACCCAGTACTTC	CAIGTSVTETQYF
TRBJ2-3	-	-	TRBV5-8	TGTGCCAGCAGCTTGAGCGGACAAAACGCGGATACGCAGTATTTT	CASSLSGQNADTQYF